This T cell receptor beta chain is from a study of PD-1 blockade in mismatch repair-deficient tumors. General observations from the study: Rapid post-treatment expansion, then contraction, generally preceding radiologic response, marked tumor-resident clones.

The length of the CDR3 is 13 residues. With 6 bases removed from V and 4 bases from J, the gap between germline ends came to 9 bases. From germline, CDR1 is SNHLY and CDR2 FYNNEI. TCRdb's copy holds only in-frame clones and misses some; the assay was immunoSEQ multiplex PCR. Among 15,000 or so clones listed, around 82% were seen once. As for this clone: The antigen remains unidentified.

All patients were mismatch repair deficient, assessed by either PCR or immunohistochemistry. The genes are TRBV2 and TRBJ2-2; D gene ambiguous. The TCR sequence derives from an adult with mismatch repair-deficient cancer. The starting material was PBMCs, obtained less than 25 weeks after starting pembrolizumab. The CDR3 region is CASRWASTGELFF. As DNA, the CDR3 is TGTGCCAGCAGATGGGCTTCCACCGGGGAGCTGTTTTTT.